A single sample is the source of the 27 T cell receptor beta chains below, sequenced in a study of blood T cell repertoires in COVID-19. TCRdb's copy holds only in-frame clones and misses some; the assay was immunoSEQ multiplex PCR. The sample lists 300,000 or so clones; almost 90% were seen once. The sequencing input was peripheral blood. The receptors here all came from a woman in her 30s with COVID-19, enrolled during active disease.

The rearrangement joins TRBV2 to TRBJ2-7, with 9 positions matching TRBD1. Trimming took 8 bases from V and 4 from J; bases not matched to a gene: 6. CDR1 is SNHLY, CDR2 FYNNEI, per germline. The CDR3 is 13 residues long. DNA for the CDR3: TGTGCCAGCGGAGGGACAGGGTCATACGAGCAGTACTTC. Its protein product is CASGGTGSYEQYF.

The chain carries TRBV3-1 (or the pseudogene TRBV3-2) and TRBJ1-4; D is perhaps TRBD1 (5 bases). The CDR3 consists of 12 residues. Trimming stripped 3 bases from V and 7 bases from J, with 6 bases between. CDR1 is LGHDT and CDR2 is YNNKEL in the germline V gene (reference sequence). The CDR3 protein is CASSQQGEKLFF. CDR3 nucleotide sequence: TGTGCCAGCAGCCAGCAGGGTGAAAAACTGTTTTTT.

This chain joins TRBV5-1 and TRBJ2-1; no clear D. CDR1 and CDR2 (germline): SGHRS, YFSETQ. There are 18 residues in the CDR3. Between the trimmed V and J ends, which lost 1 base and 0 bases, there was a span of 17 bases. The CDR3 protein is CASSLSKSTSSSYNEQFF. CDR3 bases: TGCGCCAGCAGCTTGAGCAAATCTACTTCGAGCTCCTACAATGAGCAGTTCTTC. Based on the CDR3 plus reference TRBV5-1 and TRBJ2-1, the full variable domain is KAGVTQTPRYLIKTRGQQVTLSCSPISGHRSVSWYQQTPGQGLQFLFEYFSETQRNKGNFPGRFSGRQFSNSRSEMNVSTLELGDSALYLCASSLSKSTSSSYNEQFFGPGTRLTVL.

The chain links TRBV15 to TRBJ1-5; a weak D match, TRBD1 (5 bases). This CDR3 is 17 amino acids long. Trimming took off 0 bases at V and 0 bases at J, with 12 bases between the two ends. Germline-derived CDR1 and CDR2 are LNHNV and YYDKDF (reference sequence). Written as DNA, the CDR3 is TGTGCCACCAGCAGAGATCGGGGGACCAATAGCAATCAGCCCCAGCATTTT. Translation: CATSRDRGTNSNQPQHF.

The rearrangement links TRBV27 to TRBJ1-4, with 9 bases lining up with TRBD1. Germline V gives CDR1 MNHEY, CDR2 SMNVEV (reference sequence). Trimming cost V 5 bases and J 0 bases; bases outside gene matches: 7. This CDR3 has 17 residues. The CDR3 DNA reads TGTGCCAGCAGTCCCGGGACAGGGTTTGCAACTAATGAAAAACTGTTTTTT. It translates to CASSPGTGFATNEKLFF.

This clone was detected only once. The chain couples TRBV10-3 to TRBJ1-1; D gene uncertain. In germline, CDR1 is ENHRY, CDR2 SYGVKD. Deletions cut 4 bases from V and 5 bases from J, with 11 bases between. This CDR3 contains 13 residues. CDR3 loop: CAISVRDRTEAFF. The CDR3, as DNA: TGTGCCATCAGTGTTCGAGATCGGACTGAAGCTTTCTTT.

Of note for this clone: Being one base from a much bigger clone, this may be a read error. The J gene is TRBJ1-1, the V gene TRBV18; 9 bases line up with TRBD1. Germline V lookup: CDR1 KGHSH, CDR2 LQKENI. The CDR3 is 13 amino acids. J was trimmed by 1 base and V by 8 bases; bases with no gene match: 2. CDR3 coding DNA: TGTGCCAGCCGGGGACAGGGGAACACTGAAGCTTTCTTT. Its translation is CASRGQGNTEAFF.

In this sample, this clone turned up once. CDR3 residues: CASSVTAGNQPQHF. The CDR3 DNA reads as TGCGCCAGCAGCGTAACAGCAGGCAATCAGCCCCAGCATTTT. This chain links TRBV5-1 with TRBJ1-5; D remains unclear. The CDR3 is 14 residues long. V lost 4 bases and J 2 bases, leaving 10 bases between the germline ends. Germline CDR1 reads SGHRS; CDR2 reads YFSETQ. The whole variable domain, filled in from reference TRBV5-1 and TRBJ1-5, reads KAGVTQTPRYLIKTRGQQVTLSCSPISGHRSVSWYQQTPGQGLQFLFEYFSETQRNKGNFPGRFSGRQFSNSRSEMNVSTLELGDSALYLCASSVTAGNQPQHFGDGTRLSIL.

The V gene is TRBV19, the J gene TRBJ1-1; tentatively, D is TRBD1 (5 bases). The CDR3 has 12 amino acids. CDR1 is LNHDA, CDR2 SQIVND, per germline (reference sequence). The V end lost 5 bases, the J end lost 5 bases, and 9 bases lay between the germline ends. The CDR3 sequence: CASSPGWTEAFF. Here the CDR3 DNA reads TGTGCCAGTAGTCCAGGGTGGACTGAAGCTTTCTTT.

This sequence joins TRBV27 and TRBJ2-3; TRBD2 agrees at 7 bases. The germline V gene encodes CDR1 MNHEY and CDR2 SMNVEV (reference sequence). This CDR3 has 16 amino acids. Germline trimming cut 2 bases from V and 0 bases from J; bases unmatched to any gene: 5. The CDR3 DNA sequence: TGTGCCAGCAGTTTACTAGCGGTCTCTAGCACAGATACGCAGTATTTT. It specifies CASSLLAVSSTDTQYF.

The chain carries TRBV28 and TRBJ1-1, with 7 bases lining up with TRBD1. Per the germline V gene, CDR1 is MDHEN and CDR2 is SYDVKM. CDR3 length: 15 amino acids. Trimming took 8 bases from V and 1 from J; bases not matched to a gene: 10. CDR3 in amino acids: CASAQTGQQNTEAFF. CDR3 coding DNA: TGTGCCAGCGCGCAAACGGGACAGCAGAACACTGAAGCTTTCTTT.

This clone came up a few times. V usage is TRBV2 and J usage is TRBJ1-6; D gene unclear. The CDR3 loop spans 12 amino acids. CDR1 is SNHLY, CDR2 FYNNEI, per germline. The V end lost 7 bases, the J end lost 3 bases, and 4 bases lay between the germline ends. The CDR3 nucleotides read TGTGCCAGCACAGGCTATAATTCACCCCTCCACTTT. Protein product: CASTGYNSPLHF.

A single count supports this clone. J is TRBJ2-3 and V is TRBV30; 10 nucleotides match TRBD2. Germline CDR1 is GTSNPN and CDR2 is SVGIG (reference sequence). Losses at the gene ends were 0 bases for V and 2 bases for J; bases not matched to a gene: 2. The CDR3 spans 15 residues. CDR3 amino acids: CAWSVAGGPTDTQYF. The CDR3 DNA is TGTGCCTGGAGTGTAGCGGGAGGGCCCACAGATACGCAGTATTTT.

The chain is built from TRBV30 and TRBJ1-6; possibly TRBD1 for D (5 bases). V lost 2 bases and J 5 bases, leaving 16 bases between the germline ends. This CDR3 contains 16 residues. Germline assignment: CDR1 GTSNPN and CDR2 SVGIG (reference sequence). The CDR3 reads CAWSSTMVTDNSPLHF. The CDR3 DNA reads as TGTGCCTGGAGTTCAACTATGGTGACAGATAATTCACCCCTCCACTTT.

The chain employs TRBV18 and TRBJ1-1; D unresolved. Germline values: CDR1 KGHSH, CDR2 LQKENI. This CDR3 contains 14 residues. V gave up 6 bases and J gave up 6 bases, with 17 bases separating them. The CDR3 here is CASSQIQDSPEAFF. Written as DNA, the CDR3 is TGTGCCAGCTCGCAAATACAAGATTCCCCTGAAGCTTTCTTT.

V is TRBV24-1 and J is TRBJ2-2; 7 bases are shared with TRBD1. The CDR3 totals 15 residues. Germline trimming cut 9 bases from V and 3 bases from J; bases unmatched to any gene: 9. Germline loops: CDR1 KGHDR, CDR2 SFDVKD. The CDR3 loop reads CATSGRDSDTGELFF. The CDR3 DNA reads as TGTGCCACCTCAGGAAGGGACAGCGACACCGGGGAGCTGTTTTTT.

The rearrangement joins TRBV28 to TRBJ2-3; 7 nucleotides agree with TRBD2. Germline-derived CDR1 and CDR2 are MDHEN and SYDVKM. The CDR3 has 15 residues. V gave up 6 bases and J gave up 3 bases; unmatched junction bases: 9. The CDR3 protein is CASRSSGPGTDTQYF. The CDR3 nucleotides are TGTGCCAGCAGAAGTAGCGGGCCTGGGACAGATACGCAGTATTTT.

V usage is TRBV14 and J usage is TRBJ1-1; D remains ambiguous. Germline V gene sequence: CDR1 SGHDN, CDR2 FVKESK. The CDR3 length is 17 residues. V dropped 1 base and J dropped 2 bases, with 17 bases sitting between them. CDR3 sequence: CASSQGNPSGSNTEAFF. The CDR3 bases are TGTGCCAGCAGCCAAGGTAATCCGTCCGGTTCCAACACTGAAGCTTTCTTT.

The chain combines TRBV7-8 with TRBJ2-7; 8 nucleotides agree with TRBD1. Germline V gives CDR1 SGHVS, CDR2 FQNEAQ. CDR3 length equals 16 residues. Trimming took 5 bases from V and 5 from J; bases not matched to a gene: 14. CDR3 residues: CASSKPGGQGQHEQYF. The CDR3 DNA reads as TGTGCCAGCAGCAAACCAGGAGGACAGGGCCAACACGAGCAGTACTTC.

The chain has TRBV11-2 and TRBJ2-7; D remains ambiguous. The CDR3 is 11 amino acids. V lost 5 bases and J lost 10, with 12 bases in between. Germline V gene data show CDR1 as SGHAT and CDR2 as FQNNGV. The CDR3 is CASSPGEPQYF. The CDR3 DNA reads TGTGCCAGCAGCCCCGGAGAGCCTCAGTACTTC.

This chain joins TRBV9 and TRBJ1-3; D is possibly TRBD1 (6 bases). Trimming removed 3 bases from V and 0 bases from J, with 10 bases in between. CDR1 is SGDLS, CDR2 YYNGEE, per germline. The CDR3 sequence is 15 residues long. Written as DNA, the CDR3 is TGTGCCAGCAGCGAGGACAGAAGCTCTGGAAACACCATATATTTT. It is translated as CASSEDRSSGNTIYF. The variable domain in full, completed from reference TRBV9 and TRBJ1-3, reads DSGVTQTPKHLITATGQRVTLRCSPRSGDLSVYWYQQSLDQGLQFLIQYYNGEERAKGNILERFSAQQFPDLHSELNLSSLELGDSALYFCASSEDRSSGNTIYFGEGSWLTVV.

V and J are TRBV19 and TRBJ1-5; tentatively, D is TRBD1 (5 bases). Trimming cost V 5 bases and J 1 base, with 12 bases left between them. This CDR3 contains 15 residues. Germline-derived CDR1 and CDR2 are LNHDA and SQIVND (reference sequence). CDR3 bases: TGTGCCAGTAGTGTCCAGGGTAGGAGCAATCAGCCCCAGCATTTT. Protein sequence: CASSVQGRSNQPQHF. The full variable domain, rest sourced from reference TRBV19 and TRBJ1-5, is DGGITQSPKYLFRKEGQNVTLSCEQNLNHDAMYWYRQDPGQGLRLIYYSQIVNDFQKGDIAEGYSVSREKKESFPLTVTSAQKNPTAFYLCASSVQGRSNQPQHFGDGTRLSIL.

The chain uses TRBV10-3 and TRBJ2-7; TRBD1 might be the D (5 bases). V lost 3 bases and J 6 bases, leaving 18 bases between the germline ends. Looked up from germline, CDR1 is ENHRY and CDR2 is SYGVKD. The CDR3 runs to 15 residues. The CDR3 DNA sequence: TGTGCCATCAGTGATTGGAAGGCAGGGAAGCCCGAGCAGTACTTC. This gives the protein CAISDWKAGKPEQYF.

The chain carries TRBV20-1 and TRBJ2-2; 10 nucleotides align to TRBD2. J lost 4 bases, V lost 3 bases, and 8 bases had no gene match. Per the germline V gene, CDR1 is DFQATT and CDR2 is SNEGSKA (reference sequence). The CDR3 is 16 residues long. The CDR3 DNA sequence: TGCAGTGCTAGTCCCATAGCGGGAGGACGCACCGGGGAGCTGTTTTTT. Residues: CSASPIAGGRTGELFF.

The chain is built from TRBV19 and TRBJ2-7; 10 bases agree with TRBD2. Trimming cost V 10 bases and J 4 bases; bases outside gene matches: 7. Germline values: CDR1 LNHDA, CDR2 SQIVND (reference sequence). The CDR3 runs 13 residues. The CDR3 DNA is TGTGCCACTTCTGGACTAGCGGCATACGAGCAGTACTTC. Translation: CATSGLAAYEQYF.

CDR3 bases: TGTGCCAGCAGCTCTAAGGAGATCTCCTACGAGCAGTACTTC. This sequence encodes CASSSKEISYEQYF. The rearrangement links TRBV7-3 to TRBJ2-7; no reliable D call. This CDR3 is built from 14 residues. Trimming took 4 bases from V and 0 from J, leaving 10 bases between them. Germline lookup yields CDR1 SGHTA and CDR2 FQGTGA.

The gene calls are TRBV21-1 and TRBJ2-7; the table's D call, TRBD2, was not checked against the DNA. TRBV21-1 is deemed a pseudogene. The CDR3 runs 14 residues. The CDR3 sequence: CASITREPSYEQYF. The CDR3 DNA follows: TGTGCCAGCATAACCCGCGAGCCCTCCTACGAGCAGTACTTC.